The 25 T cell receptor beta chains listed next were all sequenced from one sample in a study of technical replicates of blood from a handful of donors. Assay used: immunoSEQ multiplex PCR; TCRdb lists only in-frame clones, some missing. The table records about 100,000 clones, about 95% of them present only once. Sequencing input: T cells isolated from PBMCs. The origin of the receptors is a human donor in good health.

The J gene is TRBJ2-2, the V gene TRBV18; a possible D gene is TRBD1 (5 bases). Between the trimmed V and J ends, which lost 3 bases and 1 base, there was a span of 6 bases. Germline-derived CDR1 and CDR2 are KGHSH and LQKENI. The CDR3 runs to 14 residues. CDR3 DNA: TGTGCCAGCTCACCGGGGCAGAACACCGGGGAGCTGTTTTTT. Protein: CASSPGQNTGELFF.

This rearrangement joins TRBV5-4 to TRBJ2-1, with a weak D call TRBD1 (5 bases). This CDR3 contains 13 residues. Germline V CDR1 and CDR2: SGHNT, YYREEE (reference sequence). With 4 bases removed from V and 9 bases from J, the gap between germline ends came to 14 bases. The CDR3 here is CASSLTSGAEQFF. The CDR3 region has the DNA TGTGCCAGCAGCCTTACGTCTGGGGCTGAGCAGTTCTTC. Combining the CDR3 with reference TRBV5-4 and TRBJ2-1 gives the whole variable domain ETGVTQSPTHLIKTRGQQVTLRCSSQSGHNTVSWYQQALGQGPQFIFQYYREEENGRGNFPPRFSGLQFPNYSSELNVNALELDDSALYLCASSLTSGAEQFFGPGTRLTVL.

The chain links TRBV29-1 to TRBJ2-1; 8 bases line up with TRBD2. CDR3 size: 15 residues. Per the germline V gene, CDR1 is SQVTM and CDR2 is ANQGSEA. Trimming took 3 bases from V and 5 from J; bases not matched to a gene: 9. The CDR3 is CSVEEWREANNEQFF. The CDR3 bases are TGCAGCGTTGAGGAATGGCGGGAGGCTAACAATGAGCAGTTCTTC.

This chain joins TRBV9 and TRBJ2-5; 11 bases are shared with TRBD2. The CDR3 is 16 amino acids. V lost 4 bases to trimming and J lost 7 bases; unmatched junction nucleotides: 12. Germline values: CDR1 SGDLS, CDR2 YYNGEE. For the CDR3, the DNA is TGTGCCAGCAGCACCTCGGGACTAGCGGACCTTGCGACCCAGTACTTC. It yields the protein CASSTSGLADLATQYF.

The V and J genes are TRBV5-1 and TRBJ2-5; TRBD1 aligns across 10 bases. Germline values: CDR1 SGHRS, CDR2 YFSETQ. After removal of 4 bases from V and 5 bases from J, the junction contained 5 bases not matched to a gene. The CDR3 is made up of 14 amino acids. The CDR3 sequence: CASSRDRGGETQYF. The CDR3 coding sequence is TGCGCCAGCAGCCGGGACAGGGGAGGGGAGACCCAGTACTTC.

V gene TRBV7-2 combines with J gene TRBJ2-5; possibly TRBD1 for D (6 bases). The CDR3 consists of 14 residues. V was cut by 2 bases and J by 5 bases, with 12 bases left in between. CDR1 and CDR2 (germline): SGHTA, FQGNSA. Here the CDR3 reads CASSLQRQAETQYF. The CDR3 nucleotides are TGTGCCAGCAGCTTACAACGACAGGCCGAGACCCAGTACTTC.

CDR3: CASSLTGLAVYNEQFF. The CDR3, as DNA: TGTGCCAGCAGCTTAACGGGACTAGCGGTGTACAATGAGCAGTTCTTC. The genes are TRBV11-2 and TRBJ2-1, with 11 bases aligning to TRBD2. V lost 2 bases, J lost 4 bases, and 4 bases stayed unmatched. In germline, CDR1 is SGHAT, CDR2 FQNNGV. This CDR3 has 16 amino acids.

The chain joins TRBV9 to TRBJ2-3; 10 nucleotides line up with TRBD2. Trimming cost V 2 bases and J 5 bases; bases outside gene matches: 8. CDR1 is SGDLS and CDR2 is YYNGEE in the germline V gene. This CDR3 comprises 16 residues. Written as DNA, the CDR3 is TGTGCCAGCAGCGTGGGCATAGCGGGAGGCGTAGATACGCAGTATTTT. It encodes CASSVGIAGGVDTQYF.

This chain joins TRBV28 and TRBJ2-7; TRBD1 matches 9 bases. V shed 2 bases, J shed 7 bases, and the junction held 6 bases outside the gene matches. Germline V gives CDR1 MDHEN, CDR2 SYDVKM. The length of the CDR3 is 14 residues. The CDR3 DNA reads as TGTGCCAGCAGTTTAACAGGGGGCAGGGGGGAGCAGTACTTC. Amino acid sequence: CASSLTGGRGEQYF.

V usage is TRBV11-2 and J usage is TRBJ2-3, with a possible D match to TRBD2 (6 bases). The V and J ends lost 6 bases and 7 bases respectively, with 11 bases between them. The CDR3 runs to 12 residues. Germline CDR1 reads SGHAT; CDR2 reads FQNNGV. CDR3 in amino acids: CASRNGGNTQYF. CDR3 bases: TGTGCCAGCAGGAACGGAGGGAATACGCAGTATTTT.

The J gene is TRBJ2-1, the V gene TRBV6-5; 9 positions match TRBD2. This CDR3 region has 12 residues. Trimming at V came to 5 bases and at J to 13 bases, leaving 6 bases not matched to a gene. CDR1 MNHEY and CDR2 SVGAGI come from the germline V gene. CDR3 coding DNA: TGTGCCAGCAGTCCATATAGCGGGAGACAGTTCTTC. As protein: CASSPYSGRQFF.

The J gene is TRBJ2-1, the V gene TRBV6-1; TRBD2 agrees at 11 bases. J gave up 4 bases and V 7 bases, and 6 bases lay outside the gene matches. From germline, CDR1 is MNHNS and CDR2 SASEGT. This CDR3 contains 15 residues. The chain's CDR3 is CASTKGLADYNEQFF. The CDR3 region has the DNA TGTGCCAGCACCAAGGGACTAGCGGATTACAATGAGCAGTTCTTC.

The V and J genes are TRBV2 and TRBJ1-2; a possible D gene is TRBD1 (6 bases). Per the germline V gene, CDR1 is SNHLY and CDR2 is FYNNEI. V lost 5 bases to trimming and J lost 8 bases, with 15 bases between them. The CDR3 length is 13 residues. The CDR3 spells CASSQQGSQGYTF. In nucleotides, the CDR3 is TGTGCCAGCAGTCAACAGGGATCCCAGGGCTACACCTTC. Complete variable domain (other parts from reference TRBV2 and TRBJ1-2): EPEVTQTPSHQVTQMGQEVILRCVPISNHLYFYWYRQILGQKVEFLVSFYNNEISEKSEIFDDQFSVERPDGSNFTLKIRSTKLEDSAMYFCASSQQGSQGYTFGSGTRLTVV.

This chain uses TRBV6-4 with TRBJ2-1, with unresolved D. The V gene lost 0 bases and the J gene lost 9 bases, with 9 bases spanning the gap. Germline loops: CDR1 MRHNA, CDR2 SNTAGT. The CDR3 sequence is 13 residues long. CDR3 nucleotides: TGTGCCAGCAGTGACTCCTCCATCGGTGAGCAGTTCTTC. This codes for CASSDSSIGEQFF.

This rearrangement joins TRBV6-6 to TRBJ1-5, with 9 bases matching TRBD1. Germline CDR1 and CDR2: MNHNY and SVGAGI (reference sequence). The length of the CDR3 is 14 residues. V lost 7 bases and J lost 6; bases outside the gene matches: 7. The CDR3 is CASTLQGAVQPQHF. The CDR3 DNA reads as TGTGCCAGCACCTTACAGGGGGCTGTTCAGCCCCAGCATTTT.

The CDR3 sequence is CASSATGETNEKLFF. In DNA form, the CDR3 reads TGTGCCAGTAGTGCGACAGGGGAAACTAATGAAAAACTGTTTTTT. J is TRBJ1-4 and V is TRBV19; 8 nucleotides match TRBD1. V lost 5 bases and J lost 1; bases outside the gene matches: 3. In germline, CDR1 is LNHDA, CDR2 SQIVND (reference sequence). The CDR3 has 15 amino acids.

Here the CDR3 DNA reads TGTGCCAGCAGCGTACTTCGGGAACCGTTAGGGGAGACCCAGTACTTC. As protein: CASSVLREPLGETQYF. The gene calls are TRBV9 and TRBJ2-5; possible D gene TRBD2, 5 bases. V shed 1 base and J shed 5 bases, with 18 bases lying between them. The CDR3 has 16 amino acids. In germline, CDR1 is SGDLS, CDR2 YYNGEE.

The V and J genes are TRBV4-1 and TRBJ2-7, with D perhaps matching TRBD2 (6 bases). Deletions cut 0 bases from V and 7 bases from J, with 19 bases between. CDR1 is MGHRA and CDR2 is YSYEKL in the germline V gene. This CDR3 region has 16 residues. CDR3 sequence (DNA): TGCGCCAGCAGCCAAGATCCCCCAGCGGGTCCTTGGGAGCAGTACTTC. The encoded protein is CASSQDPPAGPWEQYF.

V usage is TRBV4-1 and J usage is TRBJ2-7, with D possibly matching TRBD1 (5 bases). The V end lost 1 base, the J end lost 1 base, and 8 bases lay between the germline ends. Looked up from germline, CDR1 is MGHRA and CDR2 is YSYEKL. The CDR3 is made up of 14 amino acids. The CDR3 protein is CASSQVQGSYEQYF. Written as DNA, the CDR3 is TGCGCCAGCAGCCAAGTTCAGGGTTCCTACGAGCAGTACTTC.

The chain joins TRBV4-2 to TRBJ1-1; 8 nucleotides line up with TRBD1. The CDR3 extends over 11 amino acids. Germline V gene sequence: CDR1 LGHNA, CDR2 YNFKEQ. V was clipped by 5 bases and J by 11 bases; unmatched bases: 4. The DNA of the CDR3 is TGTGCCAGCAGCAGGACAGGGAAGGCTTTCTTT. The encoded protein is CASSRTGKAFF.

The chain has TRBV25-1 and TRBJ1-1, with a possible D match to TRBD1 (5 bases). The CDR3 is 13 amino acids. Germline lookup yields CDR1 MGHDK and CDR2 SYGVNS. The V and J ends lost 5 bases and 7 bases respectively, with 14 bases between them. The CDR3 reads CASSYGGTGEAFF. The CDR3 coding sequence is TGTGCCAGCAGTTACGGGGGGACGGGTGAAGCTTTCTTT.

The genes are TRBV4-1 and TRBJ2-1; 9 nucleotides align to TRBD1. J gave up 4 bases and V 1 base, and 5 bases lay outside the gene matches. The germline V gene has CDR1 MGHRA and CDR2 YSYEKL. The CDR3 runs to 16 residues. The CDR3 DNA sequence: TGCGCCAGCAGCCAAGCACCGGGGACAGGGTACAATGAGCAGTTCTTC. The encoded protein is CASSQAPGTGYNEQFF.

The chain couples TRBV27 to TRBJ2-5; tentative D call: TRBD2 (5 bases). Trimming pared 8 bases from V and 3 bases from J, leaving 13 bases between. From germline, CDR1 is MNHEY and CDR2 SMNVEV (reference sequence). The CDR3 has 13 residues. The DNA for the CDR3 is TGTGCCAGCCGACCGGGAATGAAAGAGACCCAGTACTTC. Protein: CASRPGMKETQYF.

The rearrangement uses TRBV7-2 and TRBJ2-7, with D possibly matching TRBD2 (6 bases). The CDR3 consists of 13 residues. V lost 4 bases and J 7 bases, leaving 14 bases between the germline ends. From germline, CDR1 is SGHTA and CDR2 FQGNSA. The CDR3 reads CASSSRSGREQYF. In nucleotides, the CDR3 is TGTGCCAGCAGCTCTCGTAGCGGAAGGGAGCAGTACTTC.

This clone is a singleton in its sample. The J gene is TRBJ2-7, the V gene TRBV11-3; weak D call: TRBD1 (5 bases). The V end was cut by 1 base, the J end by 5 bases, with 12 bases between. The CDR3 has 14 amino acids. Germline CDR1 SGHNT, CDR2 YENEEA. This CDR3 reads CASSLGGQGHEQYF. CDR3 DNA: TGTGCCAGCAGCTTAGGCGGCCAGGGCCACGAGCAGTACTTC.